A selection of T cell receptor beta chains follows, all from one sample in a study of T cell responses to AZD1222 COVID-19 vaccine. Assay used: immunoSEQ multiplex PCR; TCRdb lists only in-frame clones, some missing. The table has about 120,000 clones, about 86% seen once. The input for sequencing was peripheral blood, taken 28 days after the second AZD1222 dose. The receptors come from an adult who received the AZD1222 COVID-19 vaccine. CDR3s include the opening cysteine and the closing phenylalanine or tryptophan. A D gene is named only where the DNA matches it firmly. Not every row has a clone size; where given, it reads once, few, many or a size class.

abundance: NA
j_gene: TRBJ2-7
v_gene: TRBV5-4
d_gene: TRBD1
CDR3nt: TGTGCCAGCAGCAGGCGGGACAGGGACGACGAGCAGTACTTC
CDR3aa: CASSRRDRDDEQYF

abundance: NA
j_gene: TRBJ1-1
v_gene: TRBV29-1
d_gene: NA
CDR3nt: TGCAGCGTTTCAGGATACAGACTCCTGAACACTGAAGCTTTCTTT
CDR3aa: CSVSGYRLLNTEAFF

abundance: NA
j_gene: TRBJ2-5
v_gene: TRBV3-1/TRBV3-2
d_gene: NA
CDR3nt: TGTGCCAGCAGACTCGGGGCAGTCCGTCCGGAGACCCAGTACTTC
CDR3aa: CASRLGAVRPETQYF

abundance: NA
j_gene: TRBJ2-5
v_gene: TRBV2
d_gene: NA
CDR3nt: TGTGCCAGCAGTGTTCACAGCCAAGAGACCCAGTACTTC
CDR3aa: CASSVHSQETQYF

abundance: NA
j_gene: TRBJ1-1
v_gene: TRBV5-8
d_gene: NA
CDR3nt: TGTGCCAGCAGCTTGGCCTGGGGCACTGAAGCTTTCTTT
CDR3aa: CASSLAWGTEAFF

abundance: once
j_gene: TRBJ2-5
v_gene: TRBV11-2
d_gene: TRBD1
CDR3nt: TGTGCCAGCAGCTTAGGGGGACAGAGGGAGACCCAGTACTTC
CDR3aa: CASSLGGQRETQYF

abundance: NA
j_gene: TRBJ1-1
v_gene: TRBV13
d_gene: NA
CDR3nt: TGTGCCAGCAGCTTGCAGGGAGTCACTGAAGCTTTCTTT
CDR3aa: CASSLQGVTEAFF

abundance: NA
j_gene: TRBJ1-3
v_gene: TRBV5-4
d_gene: TRBD1
CDR3nt: TGTGCCAGCAGCCGGGGACAGGGGACTAATTCTGGAAACACCATATATTTT
CDR3aa: CASSRGQGTNSGNTIYF

abundance: NA
j_gene: TRBJ2-4
v_gene: TRBV5-8
d_gene: NA
CDR3nt: TGTGCCAGCAGCTTGGGGGACAGCGGGGACATTCAGTACTTC
CDR3aa: CASSLGDSGDIQYF

abundance: NA
j_gene: TRBJ1-4
v_gene: TRBV30
d_gene: NA
CDR3nt: TGTGCCTGGAGTCTGACAGGAATTAATGAAAAACTGTTTTTT
CDR3aa: CAWSLTGINEKLFF

abundance: NA
j_gene: TRBJ1-6
v_gene: TRBV6-4
d_gene: NA
CDR3nt: TGTGCCAGCAGTGACTCTCAGAATTCACCCCTCCACTTT
CDR3aa: CASSDSQNSPLHF

abundance: NA
j_gene: TRBJ1-4
v_gene: TRBV7-2
d_gene: NA
CDR3nt: TGTGCCAGCAGCCCTCGAACAGGGTTTAATGAAAAACTGTTTTTT
CDR3aa: CASSPRTGFNEKLFF

abundance: NA
j_gene: TRBJ1-2
v_gene: TRBV20-1
d_gene: NA
CDR3nt: TGCAGTGCCACCCCTAACTATGGCTACACCTTC
CDR3aa: CSATPNYGYTF

abundance: NA
j_gene: TRBJ2-7
v_gene: TRBV2
d_gene: NA
CDR3nt: TGTGCCAGCAGTGGGGAGGACTCCTACGAGCAGTACTTC
CDR3aa: CASSGEDSYEQYF

abundance: NA
j_gene: TRBJ1-3
v_gene: TRBV4-3
d_gene: NA
CDR3nt: TGCGCCAGCAGCCAAGAACCGGGGCAGAGGGGTGGAAACACCATATATTTT
CDR3aa: CASSQEPGQRGGNTIYF

abundance: NA
j_gene: TRBJ1-2
v_gene: TRBV19
d_gene: TRBD1
CDR3nt: TGTGCCAGTAGCCCCCCCGACAGGGGATATGGCTACACCTTC
CDR3aa: CASSPPDRGYGYTF

abundance: NA
j_gene: TRBJ2-1
v_gene: TRBV6-1
d_gene: NA
CDR3nt: TGTGCCAGCAGTGAACTAGCCTACAATGAGCAGTTCTTC
CDR3aa: CASSELAYNEQFF

abundance: NA
j_gene: TRBJ1-1
v_gene: TRBV24-1
d_gene: TRBD1
CDR3nt: TGTGCCACCAGTCCCGGGACAGGGGAGGACACTGAAGCTTTCTTT
CDR3aa: CATSPGTGEDTEAFF

abundance: few
j_gene: TRBJ2-4
v_gene: TRBV7-9
d_gene: TRBD1
CDR3nt: TGTGCCAGCAGCCAGGGGGCAGGGATGACCAAAAACATTCAGTACTTC
CDR3aa: CASSQGAGMTKNIQYF

abundance: few
j_gene: TRBJ1-1
v_gene: TRBV11-2
d_gene: NA
CDR3nt: TGTGCCAGCGGGGAACGGACGGTGAACACTGAAGCTTTCTTT
CDR3aa: CASGERTVNTEAFF

abundance: NA
j_gene: TRBJ2-7
v_gene: TRBV28
d_gene: NA
CDR3nt: TGTGCCAGCAGAGGAGGCGTTGACTACGAGCAGTACTTC
CDR3aa: CASRGGVDYEQYF

abundance: few
j_gene: TRBJ2-2
v_gene: TRBV9
d_gene: TRBD1
CDR3nt: TGTGCCAGCAGCAAGAGGACAGGGGTTTTGAGCACCGGGGAGCTGTTTTTT
CDR3aa: CASSKRTGVLSTGELFF

abundance: NA
j_gene: TRBJ1-1
v_gene: TRBV12-3/TRBV12-4
d_gene: TRBD1
CDR3nt: TGTGCCAGCACCGAACAGGGGACGGGTTTAGCTTTCTTT
CDR3aa: CASTEQGTGLAFF

abundance: NA
j_gene: TRBJ1-3
v_gene: TRBV7-2
d_gene: NA
CDR3nt: TGTGCCAGCCGGAGGGGGGAGGGCGCAAACACCATATATTTT
CDR3aa: CASRRGEGANTIYF

abundance: NA
j_gene: TRBJ2-2
v_gene: TRBV10-1
d_gene: TRBD1
CDR3nt: TGCGCCAGCAGTGAGAGGGGGGGTACAGGGGGCCCTAACACCGGGGAGCTGTTTTTT
CDR3aa: CASSERGGTGGPNTGELFF

abundance: NA
j_gene: TRBJ1-1
v_gene: TRBV5-4
d_gene: NA
CDR3nt: TGTGCCAGCAGCTCCAAAGGCGGGGGCGCTGAAGCTTTCTTT
CDR3aa: CASSSKGGGAEAFF

abundance: NA
j_gene: TRBJ1-2
v_gene: TRBV7-9
d_gene: NA
CDR3nt: TGTGCCAGCACCAACCCCCCGAACCACTATGGCTACACCTTC
CDR3aa: CASTNPPNHYGYTF